This TCR beta chain was obtained from a study of OX40 agonist ivuxolimab in advanced cancers. This clone ranks as medium-sized. V shed 5 bases and J shed 6 bases, with 17 bases lying between them. Germline values: CDR1 SEHNR, CDR2 FQNEAQ (reference sequence). The CDR3 length is 14 residues. The assay was immunoSEQ multiplex PCR, and TCRdb's table has in-frame clones only and misses some. The sample lists some 17,000 clones, roughly 75% seen once, with about a quarter in the top ten. The source of this sequence is an adult with an advanced solid tumor such as melanoma, head and neck, liver or kidney cancer. The sample consisted of CD4+ or CD8+ T cells sorted from blood, taken in a trial of the OX40 agonist ivuxolimab. J is TRBJ2-7 and V is TRBV7-9, with D perhaps TRBD1 or TRBD2 (5 bases each). CDR3 protein: CASSIGTGYGEQYF. DNA for the CDR3: TGTGCCAGCAGCATTGGGACGGGTTACGGCGAGCAGTACTTC.